The rows below give T cell receptor beta chains drawn from one sample of a study of blood T cell repertoires in COVID-19. Profiled with immunoSEQ multiplex PCR; TCRdb holds only in-frame clones, not every one. The repertoire includes 220,000 or so clones, 70% to 90% of them detected once, and 10% sits in the top ten. The specimen was peripheral blood. These TCRs come from a woman in her forties or fifties with COVID-19, enrolled during active disease. Each CDR3 is given with its conserved first and last residue. The D gene is left open where the match is weak. Not all rows give a size; the values are once, few, many and, for expanded clones, a class.

d_call	v_call	clone_size	cdr3_length	j_call	cdr3_nt	cdr3_aa
-	TRBV14	-	16	TRBJ1-1	TGTGCCAGCAGCCAAGTCTACCCGGGACAGAACACTGAAGCTTTCTTT	CASSQVYPGQNTEAFF
TRBD1	TRBV5-1	-	14	TRBJ1-1	TGCGCCAGCAGCCCTCGGACAGGGAGGAATGAAGCTTTCTTT	CASSPRTGRNEAFF
-	TRBV7-6	-	15	TRBJ1-5	TGTGCCAGCAGCCGATTCGGAGACAGCAATCAGCCCCAGCATTTT	CASSRFGDSNQPQHF
-	TRBV4-3	-	16	TRBJ1-3	TGCGCCAGCAGCCAAGACCTGTCGAGCTCTGGAAACACCATATATTTT	CASSQDLSSSGNTIYF
TRBD2	TRBV5-6	-	16	TRBJ2-1	TGTGCCAGCAGCCAGGCGGCGGGGGGTTCCTACAATGAGCAGTTCTTC	CASSQAAGGSYNEQFF
TRBD2	TRBV5-5	once	16	TRBJ2-1	TGTGCCAGCAGCTTGGAGCTAGCGGGGGGGCAGGGTGAGCAGTTCTTC	CASSLELAGGQGEQFF
TRBD2	TRBV30	-	14	TRBJ2-3	TGTGCCTGGAGAGGAGCGGGGGGAAGAGGTACGCAGTATTTT	CAWRGAGGRGTQYF
-	TRBV6-5	-	13	TRBJ1-4	TGTGCCAGCAGCCCCTCCGGGTTCGAAAAACTGTTTTTT	CASSPSGFEKLFF
-	TRBV28	-	13	TRBJ1-5	TGTGCCAGCAGTTTGACACAAGATCAGCCCCAGCATTTT	CASSLTQDQPQHF
-	TRBV4-1	-	12	TRBJ1-4	TGCGCCAGCAGCCAAGGGGCTGAAAAACTGTTTTTT	CASSQGAEKLFF
TRBD1	TRBV27	-	15	TRBJ1-3	TGTGCCAGCAGAAGGACAGGGACACCTGGAAACACCATATATTTT	CASRRTGTPGNTIYF
-	TRBV18	few	13	TRBJ1-1	TGTGCCAGCTCCATGGGGAGGGGAACTGAAGCTTTCTTT	CASSMGRGTEAFF
-	TRBV28	-	15	TRBJ2-3	TGTGCCAGCAGTTCTGGGACAAGCGGGGCAGATACGCAGTATTTT	CASSSGTSGADTQYF
-	TRBV7-2	once	14	TRBJ1-1	TGTGCCAGCAACAGGGACAACTTTAACACTGAAGCTTTCTTT	CASNRDNFNTEAFF
-	TRBV6-5	-	14	TRBJ2-5	TGTGCCAGCGGGGTGACAGGGACTCAAGAGACCCAGTACTTC	CASGVTGTQETQYF
TRBD2	TRBV7-9	-	18	TRBJ2-3	TGTGCCAGCCCCGCTAATTTTCTCCGGGGGGGGGCGAAAGATACGCAGTATTTT	CASPANFLRGGAKDTQYF
-	TRBV6-5	-	14	TRBJ1-2	TGTGCCAGCATCCCGGCCAGGGGTGGCTATGGCTACACCTTC	CASIPARGGYGYTF
-	TRBV7-2	-	15	TRBJ1-2	TGTGCCAGCAGCCCCCGCGGGACCAATAACTATGGCTACACCTTC	CASSPRGTNNYGYTF
-	TRBV18	-	15	TRBJ1-5	TGTGCCAGCTCACCGGGGCAACAGGGCTATCAGCCCCAGCATTTT	CASSPGQQGYQPQHF
-	TRBV7-3	-	15	TRBJ2-2	TGTGCCAGCAGCCTATCCGGACAGGAGGGCGGGGAGCTGTTTTTT	CASSLSGQEGGELFF
TRBD1	TRBV6-4	-	14	TRBJ1-1	TGTGCCAGCAGTGAATTCGGGACAGTCACTGAAGCTTTCTTT	CASSEFGTVTEAFF
-	TRBV30	-	11	TRBJ2-3	TGTGCCTGGAGTGGGGGGGGCGCGCAGTATTTT	CAWSGGGAQYF
TRBD2	TRBV11-3	-	14	TRBJ2-3	TGTGCCAGCTCAGCGGGGGGGCTGACGGATACGCAGTATTTT	CASSAGGLTDTQYF
TRBD1	TRBV11-2	-	18	TRBJ1-2	TGTGCCAGCAGCTTAGGCGATAAGGACAGGGGTCTATACTATGGCTACACCTTC	CASSLGDKDRGLYYGYTF
-	TRBV25-1	-	15	TRBJ2-5	TGTGCCAGCAGTGAATTTCGGAGCTTACAAGAGACCCAGTACTTC	CASSEFRSLQETQYF
TRBD2	TRBV7-6	-	17	TRBJ2-7	TGTGCCAGCAGCTTAGAGGCTAGCGGGGGGAGCTCCTACGAGCAGTACTTC	CASSLEASGGSSYEQYF
TRBD2	TRBV29-1	-	14	TRBJ2-3	TGCAGCGTTGATAGCAAGCGGGGGCCGGATACGCAGTATTTT	CSVDSKRGPDTQYF
TRBD1	TRBV13	-	15	TRBJ2-1	TGTGCCAGCAGCTTAAGGACAGGGTCTATGGGTGAGCAGTTCTTC	CASSLRTGSMGEQFF
-	TRBV28	-	15	TRBJ2-2	TGTGCCAGCAGTTTATGGAAGGGAGGAACCGGGGAGCTGTTTTTT	CASSLWKGGTGELFF
TRBD1	TRBV12-3/TRBV12-4	few	13	TRBJ1-2	TGTGCCAGCAGTGGACAGGGGATTGGAGGCTACACCTTC	CASSGQGIGGYTF
-	TRBV11-3	-	16	TRBJ2-5	TGTGCCAGCAGCACCTCGACTACCGGGGTGGGTGAGACCCAGTACTTC	CASSTSTTGVGETQYF
TRBD2	TRBV20-1	-	14	TRBJ2-1	TGCAGTGCTAGTGGAGCGGGGGTCTACAATGAGCAGTTCTTC	CSASGAGVYNEQFF
TRBD2	TRBV7-2	-	18	TRBJ2-3	TGTGCCAGCAGCTTAGTCATCCCAAGCGGGGGTCTCACAGATACGCAGTATTTT	CASSLVIPSGGLTDTQYF
-	TRBV5-4	-	13	TRBJ2-7	TGTGCCAGCAGCTTGTCTAACTCCTACGAGCAGTACTTC	CASSLSNSYEQYF
-	TRBV3-1/TRBV3-2	-	12	TRBJ2-2	TGTGCCAGCAGCCAAAAGTATCGGGAGTTGTTTTTT	CASSQKYRELFF
-	TRBV27	-	13	TRBJ1-1	TGTGCCAGCAGCTCCGTTATGAACACTGAAGCTTTCTTT	CASSSVMNTEAFF
-	TRBV4-3	-	15	TRBJ2-2	TGCGCCAGCAGCCCGACTACGGCGGGCACCGGGGAGCTGTTTTTT	CASSPTTAGTGELFF
TRBD1	TRBV19	-	14	TRBJ2-6	TGTGCCAGCAGACAGGGCCTAAATTGGGGCGTCCTGACTTTC	CASRQGLNWGVLTF
TRBD2	TRBV5-1	once	15	TRBJ2-1	TGCGCCAGCAGCTTTAGCGGGGGGATGTACAATGAGCAGTTCTTC	CASSFSGGMYNEQFF
-	TRBV15	-	15	TRBJ1-2	TGTGCCACCAGCAGAGATCCCGACAGAGAATATGGCTACACCTTC	CATSRDPDREYGYTF
TRBD1	TRBV30	-	14	TRBJ2-7	TGTGCCTGGAGTGTGGGGCAGGGGGCGGGTGAGCAGTACTTC	CAWSVGQGAGEQYF
-	TRBV6-1	-	14	TRBJ2-7	TGTGCCAGCAGTTATATTGTCGGGTCCTACGAGCAGTACTTC	CASSYIVGSYEQYF
-	TRBV9	-	13	TRBJ1-1	TGTGCCAGCAGCGCAGAAAGAGGCACTGAAGCTTTCTTT	CASSAERGTEAFF
-	TRBV19	-	16	TRBJ2-6	TGTGCCAGTAGTATAGGGGGCTACTCTGGGGCCAACGTCCTGACTTTC	CASSIGGYSGANVLTF
-	TRBV6-4	-	16	TRBJ1-5	TGTGCCAGCAGTTTTCGGGGGGGCGAGGGCAATCAGCCCCAGCATTTT	CASSFRGGEGNQPQHF
-	TRBV5-5	-	11	TRBJ2-7	TGTGCCAGCAGCTCATATCGGGAGCAGTACTTC	CASSSYREQYF
-	TRBV10-2	-	13	TRBJ2-3	TGCGCCAGCAGTGAAGAGGGCCGGCGCACGCAGTATTTT	CASSEEGRRTQYF
-	TRBV19	-	14	TRBJ1-1	TGTGCCAGTACTTTGAGCTTCAGACGAGGTGAAGCTTTCTTT	CASTLSFRRGEAFF
TRBD1	TRBV13	-	13	TRBJ1-2	TGTGCCAGCAGCTTGGACAGGGGAAGAGGCTACACCTTC	CASSLDRGRGYTF
TRBD2	TRBV5-1	-	16	TRBJ2-5	TGCGCCAGCAGCGCGGACCTACGGGGGGTCCAAGAGACCCAGTACTTC	CASSADLRGVQETQYF
-	TRBV11-2	-	14	TRBJ2-5	TGTGCCAGCAGCTCGCTCAACAGAGAAGAGACCCAGTACTTC	CASSSLNREETQYF
TRBD1	TRBV5-1	-	15	TRBJ1-2	TGCGCCAGCAGCTCCTCGACAGGGAGAGACTATGGCTACACCTTC	CASSSSTGRDYGYTF
-	TRBV5-1	-	13	TRBJ2-1	TGCGCCAGCAGCTCATATTCTATTGATGAGCAGTTCTTC	CASSSYSIDEQFF
TRBD1	TRBV19	-	14	TRBJ1-5	TGTGCCAGTAGTATGGGGACAGGCAATCAGCCCCAGCATTTT	CASSMGTGNQPQHF
TRBD2	TRBV24-1	-	16	TRBJ2-1	TGTGCCACCAGTCAGCGATCTAGCGGGTTAAGCAATGAGCAGTTCTTC	CATSQRSSGLSNEQFF
-	TRBV28	-	17	TRBJ2-3	TGTGCCAGCAGTTTACCCAGTAGCGGATGGGCCACAGATACGCAGTATTTT	CASSLPSSGWATDTQYF
-	TRBV19	-	13	TRBJ1-1	TGTGCCAGTAGTATTATTTGGAACACTGAAGCTTTCTTT	CASSIIWNTEAFF
-	TRBV27	-	17	TRBJ1-1	TGTGCCAGCAGTTCGATATTCCCCGAAAGAGGGGGCACTGAAGCTTTCTTT	CASSSIFPERGGTEAFF
TRBD2	TRBV9	once	17	TRBJ2-2	TGTGCCAGCAGCGTAGTAGCGGGGGGGACGAACACCGGGGAGCTGTTTTTT	CASSVVAGGTNTGELFF
-	TRBV19	once	16	TRBJ1-3	TGTGCCAGTAACGACCCTGGGCAGTACAAGGGAAACACCATATATTTT	CASNDPGQYKGNTIYF